A single sample is the source of the 18 T cell receptor beta chains below, sequenced in a study of T cell clonotyping in hematopoietic cell transplantation. Measured with immunoSEQ multiplex PCR; TCRdb has only the in-frame clones, and not every one. The table has 4,000 to 6,500 clones, 72% seen once. Sequenced here: PBMCs, sampled 100 days after allogeneic stem cell transplant. The receptors originated from a female patient aged 45-65 years who had an allogeneic stem cell transplant, so the T cells may come from the graft donor. Some clones in this sample may be carry-over from other donors' samples.

V gene TRBV29-1 combines with J gene TRBJ1-1; 7 bases map to TRBD1. The CDR3 extends over 15 amino acids. V was pared by 6 bases and J by 4 bases, with 14 bases of the junction left unmatched. The germline V gene encodes CDR1 SQVTM and CDR2 ANQGSEA. The CDR3 is CSVAESGGLSTEAFF. In DNA form, the CDR3 reads TGCAGCGTCGCCGAGTCAGGGGGATTAAGCACTGAAGCTTTCTTT.

This clone turned up a few times. The V call is TRBV7-8, the J call TRBJ2-7; D is ambiguous. V was cut by 2 bases and J by 6 bases, with 8 bases left in between. CDR3 length: 12 residues. CDR1 is SGHVS, CDR2 FQNEAQ, per germline. The CDR3 DNA is TGTGCCAGCAGCTTAACGTGGGGCGAGCAGTACTTC. This translates into CASSLTWGEQYF.

The gene calls are TRBV7-2 and TRBJ2-1, with 10 bases fitting TRBD2. CDR1 SGHTA and CDR2 FQGNSA come from the germline V gene. The CDR3 has 16 residues. Trimming took 4 bases from V and 8 from J; bases not matched to a gene: 11. CDR3 nucleotides: TGTGCCAGCAGCTCAGTACCGGGACTAGCGCTACATGAGCAGTTCTTC. Translating gives CASSSVPGLALHEQFF.

This chain connects TRBV28 to TRBJ2-7; D remains unclear. The CDR3 has 12 amino acids. CDR1 and CDR2 from the germline V gene are MDHEN and SYDVKM. V was clipped by 10 bases and J by 2 bases, with 12 bases between them. DNA for the CDR3: TGTGCCACCAACAGTGATCCCTACGAGCAGTACTTC. Protein: CATNSDPYEQYF.

On this clone: At one end the junction does not follow the germline gene, possibly because of a read error. This specimen includes other DNA sequences encoding the same CDR3. This sequence joins TRBV7-3 and TRBJ2-7; D could derive from TRBD1 or TRBD2 (5 bases each). This CDR3 is 12 amino acids long. Per the germline V gene, CDR1 is SGHTA and CDR2 is FQGTGA. CDR3 DNA: TGTGCCAGCAGCCTAACTTGGGGGGAGCAGTACTTC. Protein: CASSLTWGEQYF.

This rearrangement joins TRBV7-8 to TRBJ1-1; the D is unclear. Looked up from germline, CDR1 is SGHVS and CDR2 is FQNEAQ. With 1 base removed from V and 3 bases from J, the gap between germline ends came to 6 bases. This CDR3 is built from 13 residues. The CDR3 region is CASSLDRDTEAFF. The CDR3 nucleotides read TGTGCCAGCAGCTTAGACAGAGACACTGAAGCTTTCTTT.

This clone is labeled as medium-sized. V usage is TRBV7-3 and J usage is TRBJ2-1; D gene ambiguous. Trimming pared 5 bases from V and 2 bases from J, leaving 13 bases between. Germline V lookup: CDR1 SGHTA, CDR2 FQGTGA. The CDR3 consists of 15 residues. The CDR3 region has the DNA TGTGCCAGCAGCCCAGGACGGACCCCCTACAATGAGCAGTTCTTC. It codes for CASSPGRTPYNEQFF. The full variable domain, with the rest looked up from reference TRBV7-3 and TRBJ2-1, is GAGVSQTPSNKVTEKGKYVELRCDPISGHTALYWYRQSLGQGPEFLIYFQGTGAADDSGLPNDRFFAVRPEGSVSTLKIQRTERGDSAVYLCASSPGRTPYNEQFFGPGTRLTVL.

This clone was observed a handful of times. The chain employs TRBV7-9 and TRBJ2-7; D unresolved. The germline V gene has CDR1 SEHNR and CDR2 FQNEAQ (reference sequence). The CDR3 runs 12 residues. Trimming removed 2 bases from V and 6 bases from J, with 8 bases in between. The CDR3 DNA reads as TGTGCCAGCAGCTTAACGTGGGGCGAGCAGTACTTC. The encoded protein is CASSLTWGEQYF.

The CDR3 nucleotides are TGTGCCAGTAGTACCATAGCGGTCTCCTACAATGAGCAGTTCTTC. This codes for CASSTIAVSYNEQFF. The V and J genes are TRBV19 and TRBJ2-1; D is possibly TRBD2 (6 bases). V was shortened by 4 bases and J by 0 bases, with 10 bases between the two germline ends. CDR1 and CDR2 (germline): LNHDA, SQIVND (reference sequence). CDR3 length: 15 residues.

In this sample, this clone turned up a few times. The V and J genes are TRBV15 and TRBJ2-1; possible D gene TRBD2, 6 bases. Germline CDR1 is LNHNV and CDR2 is YYDKDF (reference sequence). The V and J ends lost 5 bases and 9 bases respectively, with 14 bases between them. The CDR3 extends over 13 amino acids. This CDR3 reads CATSSEAGSEQFF. The CDR3 nucleotides are TGTGCCACCAGCTCGGAGGCGGGAAGTGAGCAGTTCTTC.

This sequence joins TRBV5-5 and TRBJ2-5; 14 nucleotides align to TRBD2. The CDR3 extends over 16 amino acids. Trimming at V came to 3 bases and at J to 5 bases, leaving 6 bases not matched to a gene. The germline CDR1 and CDR2 sequences are SGHKS and YYEKEE (reference sequence). The CDR3 nucleotides read TGTGCCAGCAGCTCCTCGGGACTAGCGGGAGTGGAGACCCAGTACTTC. It encodes CASSSSGLAGVETQYF. Full variable domain (missing parts from reference TRBV5-5 and TRBJ2-5): DAGVTQSPTHLIKTRGQQVTLRCSPISGHKSVSWYQQVLGQGPQFIFQYYEKEERGRGNFPDRFSARQFPNYSSELNVNALLLGDSALYLCASSSSGLAGVETQYFGPGTRLLVL.

This clone has just one count. The chain recombines TRBV4-1 with TRBJ1-5, with a possible D match to TRBD1 (5 bases). The length of the CDR3 is 17 residues. The germline V gene has CDR1 MGHRA and CDR2 YSYEKL. The V and J ends lost 0 bases and 5 bases respectively, with 17 bases between them. In DNA, the CDR3 is TGCGCCAGCAGCCAAGATAGGGCGACAGCGAAAGATCAGCCCCAGCATTTT. This translates into CASSQDRATAKDQPQHF.

The rearrangement uses TRBV18 and TRBJ1-3, with D possibly matching TRBD1 (6 bases). The V end lost 6 bases, the J end lost 0 bases, and 6 bases lay between the germline ends. This CDR3 spans 13 amino acids. Germline V CDR1 and CDR2: KGHSH, LQKENI. The CDR3 is CASSGASGNTIYF. The CDR3 DNA is TGTGCCAGCTCGGGGGCCTCTGGAAACACCATATATTTT. Filled out from reference TRBV18 and TRBJ1-3, the complete variable domain reads NAGVMQNPRHLVRRRGQEARLRCSPMKGHSHVYWYRQLPEEGLKFMVYLQKENIIDESGMPKERFSAEFPKEGPSILRIQQVVRGDSAAYFCASSGASGNTIYFGEGSWLTVV.

The rearrangement joins TRBV7-2 to TRBJ2-7; TRBD2 agrees at 7 bases. Trimming removed 2 bases from V and 10 bases from J; junction bases left unmatched: 8. CDR1 is SGHTA and CDR2 is FQGNSA in the germline V gene. CDR3 length equals 13 residues. The CDR3 loop is CASSLTSGALQYF. CDR3 bases: TGTGCCAGCAGCTTAACGAGCGGGGCCCTTCAGTACTTC.

CDR3 DNA sequence: TGTGCCAGTAGTGCCCGACAGATGAATCAGCCCCAGCATTTT. Its translation: CASSARQMNQPQHF. The chain employs TRBV19 and TRBJ1-5, with D possibly TRBD1 on 5 matching bases. The CDR3 runs 14 residues. Germline CDR1 reads LNHDA; CDR2 reads SQIVND (reference sequence). The V and J ends lost 5 bases and 4 bases respectively, with 12 bases between them.

Here the CDR3 reads CATSRDYKGLSADEQYF. The CDR3 DNA follows: TGTGCCACCAGCAGAGATTACAAGGGGCTCAGCGCGGACGAGCAGTACTTC. The rearrangement uses TRBV15 and TRBJ2-7, with D perhaps matching TRBD1 (5 bases). The CDR3 consists of 17 residues. Trimming pared 0 bases from V and 5 bases from J, leaving 20 bases between. The germline CDR1 and CDR2 sequences are LNHNV and YYDKDF (reference sequence). Filled out from reference TRBV15 and TRBJ2-7, the complete variable domain reads DAMVIQNPRYQVTQFGKPVTLSCSQTLNHNVMYWYQQKSSQAPKLLFHYYDKDFNNEADTPDNFQSRRPNTSFCFLDIRSPGLGDTAMYLCATSRDYKGLSADEQYFGPGTRLTVT.

The chain recombines TRBV10-2 with TRBJ2-1; TRBD2 agrees at 8 bases. The CDR3 has 14 residues. V gave up 7 bases and J gave up 3 bases; unmatched junction bases: 5. Germline values: CDR1 WSHSY, CDR2 SAAADI. Here the CDR3 reads CASIFSGDYNEQFF. The CDR3 nucleotides read TGCGCCAGCATTTTTAGCGGGGACTACAATGAGCAGTTCTTC.

CDR3 nucleotide sequence: TGTGCCAGCAGTGGCGGTGGACTTACCTACAATGAGCAGTTCTTC. This sequence encodes CASSGGGLTYNEQFF. The rearrangement links TRBV2 to TRBJ2-1, with D possibly being TRBD2 (5 bases). Trimming stripped 4 bases from V and 2 bases from J, with 12 bases between. CDR1 and CDR2 from the germline V gene are SNHLY and FYNNEI. The CDR3 consists of 15 residues.